The clone carrying this T cell receptor beta chain showed up just a few times. The CDR3 contains 15 residues. The V end was cut by 2 bases, the J end by 2 bases, with 12 bases between. Germline-derived CDR1 and CDR2 are KGHDR and SFDVKD. TCRdb ran MiXCR on the RT-PCR reads and lists one entry per CDR3 protein. The sample yields about 700,000 distinct CDR3 sequences, 13% to 15% seen once. Material for sequencing was memory CD4+ T cells from blood. The TCR originated in a female donor in good health, serving as a healthy control. The gene calls are TRBV24-1 and TRBJ2-7; D is ambiguous. For the CDR3, the DNA is TGTGCCACCAGTGATTCTAAAAGAAATCCCTACGAGCAGTACTTC. Its protein is CATSDSKRNPYEQYF.